The source of this TCR beta chain is a study of response to subunit inactivated influenza vaccine listed by TCRdb under 2018. A note on the overall study: Deep quantitative T cell receptor repertoire profiling was used in the study to track responses to a trivalent subunit inactivated influenza vaccine. The full study reports these points: According to the authors, only a limited number of new T cells may be recruited by each seasonal influenza vaccination.

Library preparation used RT-PCR. The sample was run on an Illumina HiSeq 2500. The public reads were reprocessed in TCRdb via fastp at Q25 and MiXCR, keeping in-frame beta chains. Every distinct CDR3 protein forms one entry, paired with its most common genes and DNA. The sample table shows approximately 730,000 distinct CDR3 sequences, and approximately 14% are seen once. Around 7% of the sample belongs to the ten largest clones. This clonotype was counted ten times or more. Its cognate antigen has yet to be identified. The sample holds no much larger clone one base away, and base qualities are not on file. V is pared back by 3 bases and J by 3 bases, with 9 bases lying between the germline termini. The CDR3 runs 14 amino acids, cysteine and phenylalanine included. Of all the DNA, just the CDR3 is kept, 42 bases in frame from base 1. From the germline V gene (reference sequence), CDR1 is MNHEY and CDR2 is SMNVEV.

Sample: PBMCs from blood, taken 14 days before vaccination. The chain is assembled from TRBV27 and TRBJ1-5; there is no confident call for the D gene. This clonotype was sampled from a man between 50 and 59 years old who received an inactivated influenza vaccine. Donor details come from another sample of the same person, matched by shared clones. The CDR3 reads CASSLSKDNQPQHF. The DNA sequence follows: TGTGCCAGCAGTTTGTCTAAGGACAATCAGCCCCAGCATTTT.